Here is one TCR beta chain with its context. What it binds is not known. The data stem from a study of response to subunit inactivated influenza vaccine. Findings of the study overall: Authors suggested each seasonal flu vaccination may recruit only limited numbers of new T cells.

TCRdb reanalysed the RT-PCR reads using MiXCR and keeps one entry per CDR3 protein. Altogether about 650,000 distinct CDR3 sequences are present, more than 15% being singletons, with the ten largest covering roughly 10%. The material sequenced was PBMCs from blood, taken about 11 days after vaccination. The TCR comes from a man aged 45-60 years who received an inactivated influenza vaccine.

This CDR3 is CSALPRGKTQYF. CDR3 nucleotides: TGCAGTGCCCTACCTAGGGGAAAGACCCAGTACTTC. The V and J genes are TRBV20-1 and TRBJ2-5; tentative D call: TRBD1 (5 bases). The CDR3 extends over 12 amino acids. The germline V gene encodes CDR1 DFQATT and CDR2 SNEGSKA (reference sequence). The ends were cut back, 6 bases at V and 6 bases at J, with 14 bases in the middle.